These T cell receptor beta chains were read from a single sample in a study of monozygotic twins with inflammatory bowel disease. For each CDR3 protein, TCRdb gives one entry from its re-call of the 5' RACE reads, without DNA. The table lists approximately 330,000 distinct CDR3 sequences. The sample consisted of blood. The receptors here all came from a human donor with ulcerative colitis or Crohn's disease, or a healthy co-twin of an affected twin (not recorded which). The CDR3 runs from the conserved cysteine through the conserved F or W.

j_call: TRBJ2-1
v_call: TRBV7-8
cdr3_aa: CASSPDRVSYNEQFF

j_call: TRBJ2-7
v_call: TRBV12-3/TRBV12-4
cdr3_aa: CASSLSGTPNEQYF

j_call: TRBJ2-4
v_call: TRBV15
cdr3_aa: CATSREGQAIKNIQYF

j_call: TRBJ2-7
v_call: TRBV4-3
cdr3_aa: CASSQGLNLYEQYF

j_call: TRBJ2-2
v_call: TRBV20-1
cdr3_aa: CSARSGRATGELFF

j_call: TRBJ1-5
v_call: TRBV28
cdr3_aa: CASSSSDSIISNQPQHF

j_call: TRBJ2-7
v_call: TRBV5-1
cdr3_aa: CASSLSLRGATEQYF

j_call: TRBJ2-4
v_call: TRBV4-1
cdr3_aa: CASSQGTSGPLAKNIQYF

j_call: TRBJ2-7
v_call: TRBV5-1
cdr3_aa: CASSLGGTDPYEQYF

j_call: TRBJ1-1
v_call: TRBV9
cdr3_aa: CASSVGDRNTEAFF

j_call: TRBJ2-5
v_call: TRBV29-1
cdr3_aa: CSVEPPGNRGETQYF

j_call: TRBJ1-5
v_call: TRBV7-2
cdr3_aa: CASSSDGSNQPQHF

j_call: TRBJ2-3
v_call: TRBV18
cdr3_aa: CASSPNYQDTQYF

j_call: TRBJ1-6
v_call: TRBV20-1
cdr3_aa: CSASGLIGGTLDNSPLHF

j_call: TRBJ2-7
v_call: TRBV2
cdr3_aa: CASHPGAYEQYF

j_call: TRBJ2-2
v_call: TRBV6-1
cdr3_aa: CASSETNGELFF

j_call: TRBJ1-2
v_call: TRBV19
cdr3_aa: CASSPGPTGYTF

j_call: TRBJ1-1
v_call: TRBV3-1
cdr3_aa: CASSQESRGGRDTEAFF

j_call: TRBJ1-2
v_call: TRBV5-1
cdr3_aa: CASSLALQENYGYTF

j_call: TRBJ2-3
v_call: TRBV6-4
cdr3_aa: CASSYGTGSTDTQYF

j_call: TRBJ2-4
v_call: TRBV7-8
cdr3_aa: CASSLRPHKNIQYF

j_call: TRBJ1-5
v_call: TRBV12-3/TRBV12-4
cdr3_aa: CASRYRDSNQPQHF

j_call: TRBJ2-7
v_call: TRBV11-2
cdr3_aa: CASSAGHWVTNPSYEQYF

j_call: TRBJ2-1
v_call: TRBV2
cdr3_aa: CASGGLVSVNEQFF

j_call: TRBJ2-7
v_call: TRBV15
cdr3_aa: CATSRDYTTPYEQYF

j_call: TRBJ2-7
v_call: TRBV4-1
cdr3_aa: CASSQDRGTGGYEQYF

j_call: TRBJ2-1
v_call: TRBV11-2
cdr3_aa: CASSPSNSYNEQFF